This section outlines one TCR beta chain sequence together with its context. Its antigen remains unknown. The PCR had 60 Vbeta and 13 Jbeta primers. The protocol was immunoSEQ multiplex PCR, while the TCRdb copy is restricted to in-frame clones and leaves out a portion. The sample records more than 140,000 clones, around 80% being singletons. The sample is drawn from a study of cytomegalovirus exposure and HLA in healthy donors. Findings and caveats of the study: Presence/absence analyses treated sequencing depth as roughly uniform across donors. Sequencing likely caused a cluster of highly shared sequence variants. About 87% or about 30% of the time was how often most TCR beta V segments were productive, according to an earlier analysis.

Material: PBMCs. This receptor was obtained from a man between 18 and 35 years old in good health and CMV-seropositive.

The CDR3 DNA sequence: TGTGCCAGCAGTGAATGGGTTGGGCTAGCCGAGACCCAGTACTTC. As protein: CASSEWVGLAETQYF. The V call is TRBV25-1, the J call TRBJ2-5; D is possibly TRBD2 (5 bases). Between the trimmed V and J ends, which lost 1 base and 5 bases, there was a span of 14 bases. The CDR3 sequence is 15 residues long. The V gene's germline CDR1 is MGHDK and CDR2 SYGVNS.